This passage covers 19 T cell receptor beta chains from one sample sequenced in a study of blood T cell repertoires in COVID-19. Generated by immunoSEQ multiplex PCR, the TCRdb table keeps only in-frame clones and is missing some. The table lists around 120,000 clones, about nine tenths of them singletons. The sample taken for sequencing was peripheral blood. Source of these receptors: a human donor in a cohort sampled during active COVID-19.

The chain links TRBV19 to TRBJ1-1; D gene unclear. CDR1 is LNHDA and CDR2 is SQIVND in the germline V gene (reference sequence). This CDR3 has 13 residues. Trimming took 6 bases from V and 4 from J, leaving 12 bases between them. In DNA, the CDR3 is TGTGCCAGTAGCCAGACGAGGTTCACTGAAGCTTTCTTT. Its translation: CASSQTRFTEAFF.

The V and J genes are TRBV30 and TRBJ1-5, with D perhaps TRBD1 (5 bases). V was shortened by 3 bases and J by 6 bases, with 12 bases between the two germline ends. The CDR3 loop spans 13 amino acids. CDR1 GTSNPN and CDR2 SVGIG come from the germline V gene (reference sequence). CDR3 bases: TGTGCCTGGAGCTTCAGGGAGGGTCAGCCCCAGCATTTT. It codes for CAWSFREGQPQHF.

By share of the sample, this clone is medium-sized. V usage is TRBV27 and J usage is TRBJ1-2; no firm D call. V was trimmed by 6 bases and J by 8 bases, leaving 16 bases between them. CDR1 MNHEY and CDR2 SMNVEV come from the germline V gene (reference sequence). CDR3 length: 13 residues. CDR3 sequence (DNA): TGTGCCAGCAGCCAGGCCTCGGTGGCGGGCTACACCTTC. Translating it yields CASSQASVAGYTF.

The CDR3 DNA sequence: TGTGCCAGCAGGTCCCAAGGGGGAAAAGGGGATAATTCACCCCTCCACTTT. Residues: CASRSQGGKGDNSPLHF. V gene TRBV5-5 combines with J gene TRBJ1-6, with TRBD1 as a possible D gene (6 bases). In germline, CDR1 is SGHKS, CDR2 YYEKEE (reference sequence). V was clipped by 5 bases and J by 5 bases, with 20 bases between them. The CDR3 consists of 17 residues.

V is TRBV5-1 and J is TRBJ1-2; D not certain. Looked up from germline, CDR1 is SGHRS and CDR2 is YFSETQ. The CDR3 runs 14 residues. V was pared by 0 bases and J by 10 bases, with 16 bases between. CDR3 sequence (DNA): TGCGCCAGCAGCTTGGTGGCGGAACCCATCCTCTACACCTTC. This sequence encodes CASSLVAEPILYTF.

The gene calls are TRBV6-7 and TRBJ2-1; D possibly corresponds to TRBD1 (6 bases). TRBV6-7 carries the ORF label, with uncertain function. Trimming shortened V by 2 bases and J by 8 bases, and 31 bases separated the two germline ends. The CDR3 contains 20 residues. The CDR3 reads CASSYPSNFQGRKDAHEQFF. The CDR3 region has the DNA TGTGCCAGCAGTTACCCTTCAAATTTTCAGGGGAGAAAGGACGCGCATGAGCAGTTCTTC.

The genes are TRBV5-4 and TRBJ2-1; 11 bases match TRBD2. CDR1 SGHNT and CDR2 YYREEE come from the germline V gene (reference sequence). The CDR3 length is 15 residues. The V gene end was trimmed by 4 bases and the J gene end by 7 bases; junction bases not matched to a gene: 7. The CDR3 loop is CASSPLLAGVNEQFF. The CDR3 DNA sequence: TGTGCCAGCAGCCCATTACTAGCGGGAGTTAATGAGCAGTTCTTC.

The chain has TRBV6-5 and TRBJ2-5; D unresolved. CDR1 MNHEY and CDR2 SVGAGI come from the germline V gene. V lost 7 bases to trimming and J lost 2 bases, with 8 bases between them. The CDR3 contains 12 residues. Written as DNA, the CDR3 is TGTGCCAGCACTAGAAGACAAGAGACCCAGTACTTC. This encodes CASTRRQETQYF.

V gene TRBV6-5 combines with J gene TRBJ2-5; D possibly corresponds to TRBD1 (6 bases). The CDR3 has 14 residues. Germline-derived CDR1 and CDR2 are MNHEY and SVGAGI. With 6 bases removed from V and 1 base from J, the gap between germline ends came to 12 bases. CDR3 amino acids: CASRLGQIQETQYF. The CDR3 region has the DNA TGTGCCAGCAGGCTCGGACAGATCCAAGAGACCCAGTACTTC.

This clone occurred once. The chain couples TRBV19 to TRBJ1-1, with D tentatively TRBD1 (5 bases). Deletions cut 3 bases from V and 7 bases from J, with 15 bases between. CDR3 length equals 14 residues. CDR1 and CDR2 (germline): LNHDA, SQIVND (reference sequence). CDR3 in DNA: TGTGCCAGTAGTATCCAGGGCGGACCCTATGAAGCTTTCTTT. It translates to CASSIQGGPYEAFF.

This rearrangement joins TRBV5-1 to TRBJ2-3; tentative D call: TRBD1 (6 bases). Germline values: CDR1 SGHRS, CDR2 YFSETQ. Deletions cut 4 bases from V and 3 bases from J, with 18 bases between. The CDR3 is 16 amino acids. CDR3 region: CASSHLGTSVTDTQYF. The CDR3 coding sequence is TGCGCCAGCAGCCACTTGGGGACATCGGTGACAGATACGCAGTATTTT.

The chain employs TRBV5-1 and TRBJ2-2; D perhaps matches TRBD1 (7 bases). The CDR3 runs 17 residues. V gave up 4 bases and J gave up 0 bases, with 16 bases separating them. Germline V CDR1 and CDR2: SGHRS, YFSETQ. The CDR3 loop is CASSIRGANSNTGELFF. The CDR3 DNA sequence: TGCGCCAGCAGCATCAGGGGGGCCAACTCGAACACCGGGGAGCTGTTTTTT. The full variable domain, completed using reference TRBV5-1 and TRBJ2-2, is KAGVTQTPRYLIKTRGQQVTLSCSPISGHRSVSWYQQTPGQGLQFLFEYFSETQRNKGNFPGRFSGRQFSNSRSEMNVSTLELGDSALYLCASSIRGANSNTGELFFGEGSRLTVL.

Here the CDR3 reads CASSQDNGGRAREQYF. The CDR3 bases are TGCGCCAGCAGCCAAGATAATGGCGGGAGGGCCAGGGAGCAGTACTTC. The chain joins TRBV4-1 to TRBJ2-7, with 9 bases matching TRBD2. With V trimmed by 0 bases and J by 7 bases, 10 bases remained unmatched. The germline gives CDR1 MGHRA, CDR2 YSYEKL. The CDR3 consists of 16 residues.

The V call is TRBV19, the J call TRBJ1-2, with D tentatively TRBD1 (6 bases). CDR1 is LNHDA, CDR2 SQIVND, per germline (reference sequence). The CDR3 totals 14 residues. V lost 5 bases and J lost 6, with 16 bases in between. As DNA, the CDR3 is TGTGCCAGTAGTGCCTCCGGGAACAGGGATGGCTACACCTTC. Protein sequence: CASSASGNRDGYTF.

CDR3 residues: CASSPSTQGLTSYEQYF. The CDR3 bases are TGTGCCAGCTCACCATCAACTCAGGGGCTCACCTCCTACGAGCAGTACTTC. The genes are TRBV18 and TRBJ2-7; possibly TRBD1 for D (6 bases). CDR1 is KGHSH and CDR2 is LQKENI in the germline V gene. The CDR3 extends over 17 amino acids. Trimming took off 2 bases at V and 0 bases at J, with 17 bases between the two ends.

V is TRBV7-3 and J is TRBJ1-2; 7 positions match TRBD1. CDR3 length: 14 amino acids. V gave up 5 bases and J gave up 6 bases; unmatched junction bases: 9. The germline gives CDR1 SGHTA, CDR2 FQGTGA. In DNA form, the CDR3 reads TGTGCCAGCAGCCCCCACCGGGACAGTCATGGCTACACCTTC. Translated: CASSPHRDSHGYTF.

This clone was picked up one time. The chain is built from TRBV3-1 (or the pseudogene TRBV3-2) and TRBJ1-3, with unresolved D. Germline CDR1 is LGHDT and CDR2 is YNNKEL (reference sequence). The length of the CDR3 is 12 residues. Trimming took 4 bases from V and 5 from J, leaving 6 bases between them. The chain's CDR3 is CASSPQRNTIYF. The CDR3 DNA reads TGTGCCAGCAGCCCACAAAGAAACACCATATATTTT.

The chain joins TRBV27 to TRBJ2-1, with D possibly TRBD2 on 6 matching bases. Trimming left V 2 bases short and J 0 bases short, with 17 bases between. The CDR3 runs to 18 residues. Germline CDR1 is MNHEY and CDR2 is SMNVEV (reference sequence). CDR3 residues: CASSLRGLATSSYNEQFF. The CDR3 bases are TGTGCCAGCAGTTTACGAGGTCTAGCGACGAGCTCCTACAATGAGCAGTTCTTC.

The CDR3 bases are TGCGCCAGCAGCTTGAATAGCGGGACCTCCTACGAGCAGTACTTC. This translates into CASSLNSGTSYEQYF. The chain uses TRBV5-1 and TRBJ2-7; TRBD2 matches 8 bases. V was pared by 1 base and J by 0 bases, with 3 bases of the junction left unmatched. CDR1 and CDR2 (germline): SGHRS, YFSETQ. The CDR3 is 15 residues long.